The 6 T cell receptor beta chains presented below share a single source sample, sequenced in a study of cytomegalovirus exposure and HLA in healthy donors. With 60 Vbeta and 13 Jbeta primers, the PCR was carried out. Sequencing was performed with immunoSEQ multiplex PCR; in TCRdb, only in-frame clones are kept and a portion is missing. This sample's table has some 80,000 clones. The sequenced material came from PBMCs. The receptors shown here come from a woman in her twenties or thirties in good health and CMV-seronegative.

The chain is built from TRBV10-1 and TRBJ2-5; 8 bases are a match to TRBD2. CDR1 is WNHNN and CDR2 is SYGVQD in the germline V gene (reference sequence). There are 14 residues in the CDR3. The trim removed 0 bases at V and 7 bases at J, leaving 4 bases unmatched. The CDR3 sequence is CASSESTSDGTQYF. The CDR3 nucleotides are TGCGCCAGCAGTGAGTCGACTAGCGATGGGACCCAGTACTTC.

The J gene is TRBJ2-7, the V gene TRBV2, with D maybe TRBD1 (6 bases). Trimming cost V 4 bases and J 1 base, with 8 bases left between them. Germline V lookup: CDR1 SNHLY, CDR2 FYNNEI. This CDR3 contains 13 residues. The CDR3 nucleotides read TGTGCCAGCAGTGGACAGGTATCCTACGAGCAGTACTTC. It specifies CASSGQVSYEQYF.

The chain recombines TRBV6-5 with TRBJ2-1, with TRBD1 as a possible D gene (5 bases). Between the trimmed V and J ends, which lost 5 bases and 5 bases, there was a span of 13 bases. The CDR3 runs to 14 residues. Germline loops: CDR1 MNHEY, CDR2 SVGAGI. The CDR3 sequence is CASSDTFRDNEQFF. CDR3 DNA: TGTGCCAGCAGTGACACCTTCAGGGACAATGAGCAGTTCTTC.

This chain uses TRBV7-9 with TRBJ1-1; TRBD1 is a possible D gene (6 bases). The CDR3 is 13 residues long. Per the germline V gene, CDR1 is SEHNR and CDR2 is FQNEAQ (reference sequence). V lost 8 bases and J lost 2, with 12 bases in between. This CDR3 is CASGGGGNTEAFF. Here the CDR3 DNA reads TGTGCCAGCGGAGGGGGGGGCAACACTGAAGCTTTCTTT.

The chain links TRBV5-1 to TRBJ2-5; TRBD1 is a possible D gene (6 bases). The CDR3 loop spans 14 amino acids. Trimming took off 1 base at V and 1 base at J, with 8 bases between the two ends. Germline-derived CDR1 and CDR2 are SGHRS and YFSETQ. The CDR3 DNA follows: TGCGCCAGCAGCTTGCAGGGGACCCAAGAGACCCAGTACTTC. Its translation: CASSLQGTQETQYF.

The V call is TRBV5-1, the J call TRBJ1-1; 8 bases fit TRBD1. The CDR3 spans 17 residues. V lost 4 bases, J lost 4 bases, and 15 bases stayed unmatched. CDR1 is SGHRS, CDR2 YFSETQ, per germline. In DNA form, the CDR3 reads TGCGCCAGCAGCCTGCTAGGGCAGGGGGCGGGGAGCACTGAAGCTTTCTTT. Translated: CASSLLGQGAGSTEAFF.